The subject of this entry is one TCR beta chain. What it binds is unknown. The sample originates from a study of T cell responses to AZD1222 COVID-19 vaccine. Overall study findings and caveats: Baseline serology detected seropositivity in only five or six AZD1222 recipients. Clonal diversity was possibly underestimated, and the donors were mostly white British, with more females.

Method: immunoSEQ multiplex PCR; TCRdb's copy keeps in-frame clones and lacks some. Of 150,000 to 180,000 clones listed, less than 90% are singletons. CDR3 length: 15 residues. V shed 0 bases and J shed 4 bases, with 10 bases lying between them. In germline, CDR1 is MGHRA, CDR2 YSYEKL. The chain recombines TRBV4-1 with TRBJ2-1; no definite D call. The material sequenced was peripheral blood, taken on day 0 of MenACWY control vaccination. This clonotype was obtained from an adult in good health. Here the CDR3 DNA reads TGCGCCAGCAGCCAAGATCCCGGGTCATACAATGAGCAGTTCTTC. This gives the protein CASSQDPGSYNEQFF.